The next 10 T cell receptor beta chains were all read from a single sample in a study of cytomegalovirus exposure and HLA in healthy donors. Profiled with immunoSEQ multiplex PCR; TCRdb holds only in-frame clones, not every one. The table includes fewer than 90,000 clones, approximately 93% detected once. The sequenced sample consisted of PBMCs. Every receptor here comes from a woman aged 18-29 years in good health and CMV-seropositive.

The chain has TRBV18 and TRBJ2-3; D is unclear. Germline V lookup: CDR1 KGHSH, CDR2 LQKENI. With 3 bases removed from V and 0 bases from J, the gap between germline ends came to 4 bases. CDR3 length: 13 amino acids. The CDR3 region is CASSPPSTDTQYF. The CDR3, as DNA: TGTGCCAGCTCACCTCCTAGCACAGATACGCAGTATTTT.

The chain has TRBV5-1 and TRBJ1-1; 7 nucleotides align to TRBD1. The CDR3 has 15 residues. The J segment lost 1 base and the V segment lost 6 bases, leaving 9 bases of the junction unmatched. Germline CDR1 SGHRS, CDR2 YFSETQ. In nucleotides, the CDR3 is TGCGCCAGCACCCCAAGGGGGCCAGAGAACACTGAAGCTTTCTTT. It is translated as CASTPRGPENTEAFF.

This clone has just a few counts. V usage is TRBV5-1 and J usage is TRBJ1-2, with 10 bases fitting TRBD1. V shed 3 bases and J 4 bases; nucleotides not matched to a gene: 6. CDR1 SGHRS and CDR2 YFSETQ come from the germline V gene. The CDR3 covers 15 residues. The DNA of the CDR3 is TGCGCCAGCAGCTCGGGACAGGGGAGGGCCTATGGCTACACCTTC. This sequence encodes CASSSGQGRAYGYTF.

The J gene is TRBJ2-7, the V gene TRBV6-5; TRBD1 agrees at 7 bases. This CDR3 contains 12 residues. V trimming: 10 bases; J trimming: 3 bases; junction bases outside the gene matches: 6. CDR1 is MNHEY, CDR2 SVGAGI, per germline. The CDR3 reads CATRDRYYEQYF. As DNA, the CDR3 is TGTGCCACCCGGGACAGATACTACGAGCAGTACTTC.

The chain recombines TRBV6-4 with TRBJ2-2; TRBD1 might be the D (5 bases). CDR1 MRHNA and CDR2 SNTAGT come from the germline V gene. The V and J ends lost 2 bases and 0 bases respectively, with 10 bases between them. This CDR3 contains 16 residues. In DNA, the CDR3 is TGTGCCAGCAGTGACCTCGGACATGCGAACACCGGGGAGCTGTTTTTT. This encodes CASSDLGHANTGELFF.

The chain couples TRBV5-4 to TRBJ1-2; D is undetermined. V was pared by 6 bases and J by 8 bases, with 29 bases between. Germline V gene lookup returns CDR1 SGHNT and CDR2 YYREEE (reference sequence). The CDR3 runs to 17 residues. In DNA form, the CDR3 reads TGTGCCAGCAACGATATCCCACGTCGGGGTACCGATGCGGGCTACACCTTC. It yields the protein CASNDIPRRGTDAGYTF.

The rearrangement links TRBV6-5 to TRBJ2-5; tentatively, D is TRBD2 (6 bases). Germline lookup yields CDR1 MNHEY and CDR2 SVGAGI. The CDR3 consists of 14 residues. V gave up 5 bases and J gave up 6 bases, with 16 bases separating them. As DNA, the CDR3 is TGTGCCAGCAGTGGGGCGGGGAGGTTTCAGACCCAGTACTTC. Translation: CASSGAGRFQTQYF.

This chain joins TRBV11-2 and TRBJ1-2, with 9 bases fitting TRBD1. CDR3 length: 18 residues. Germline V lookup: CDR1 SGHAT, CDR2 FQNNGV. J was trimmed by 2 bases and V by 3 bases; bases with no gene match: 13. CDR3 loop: CASSLRGTGGAGNYGYTF. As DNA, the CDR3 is TGTGCCAGCAGCTTGAGAGGAACAGGGGGCGCGGGAAACTATGGCTACACCTTC. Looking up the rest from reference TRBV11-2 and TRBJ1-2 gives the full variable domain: EAGVAQSPRYKIIEKRQSVAFWCNPISGHATLYWYQQILGQGPKLLIQFQNNGVVDDSQLPKDRFSAERLKGVDSTLKIQPAKLEDSAVYLCASSLRGTGGAGNYGYTFGSGTRLTVV.

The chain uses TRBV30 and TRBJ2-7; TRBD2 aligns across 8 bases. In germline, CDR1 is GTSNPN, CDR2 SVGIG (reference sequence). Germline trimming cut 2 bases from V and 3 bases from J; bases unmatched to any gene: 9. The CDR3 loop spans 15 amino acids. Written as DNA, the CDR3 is TGTGCCTGGAGTCCGCTACCGGGACTAGTCTACGAGCAGTACTTC. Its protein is CAWSPLPGLVYEQYF.

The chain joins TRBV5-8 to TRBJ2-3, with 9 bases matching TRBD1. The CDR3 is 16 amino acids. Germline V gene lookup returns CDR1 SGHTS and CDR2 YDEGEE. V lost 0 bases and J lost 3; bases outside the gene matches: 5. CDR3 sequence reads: CASSLALGQGTDTQYF. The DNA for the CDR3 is TGTGCCAGCAGCTTGGCCCTGGGACAGGGAACAGATACGCAGTATTTT.